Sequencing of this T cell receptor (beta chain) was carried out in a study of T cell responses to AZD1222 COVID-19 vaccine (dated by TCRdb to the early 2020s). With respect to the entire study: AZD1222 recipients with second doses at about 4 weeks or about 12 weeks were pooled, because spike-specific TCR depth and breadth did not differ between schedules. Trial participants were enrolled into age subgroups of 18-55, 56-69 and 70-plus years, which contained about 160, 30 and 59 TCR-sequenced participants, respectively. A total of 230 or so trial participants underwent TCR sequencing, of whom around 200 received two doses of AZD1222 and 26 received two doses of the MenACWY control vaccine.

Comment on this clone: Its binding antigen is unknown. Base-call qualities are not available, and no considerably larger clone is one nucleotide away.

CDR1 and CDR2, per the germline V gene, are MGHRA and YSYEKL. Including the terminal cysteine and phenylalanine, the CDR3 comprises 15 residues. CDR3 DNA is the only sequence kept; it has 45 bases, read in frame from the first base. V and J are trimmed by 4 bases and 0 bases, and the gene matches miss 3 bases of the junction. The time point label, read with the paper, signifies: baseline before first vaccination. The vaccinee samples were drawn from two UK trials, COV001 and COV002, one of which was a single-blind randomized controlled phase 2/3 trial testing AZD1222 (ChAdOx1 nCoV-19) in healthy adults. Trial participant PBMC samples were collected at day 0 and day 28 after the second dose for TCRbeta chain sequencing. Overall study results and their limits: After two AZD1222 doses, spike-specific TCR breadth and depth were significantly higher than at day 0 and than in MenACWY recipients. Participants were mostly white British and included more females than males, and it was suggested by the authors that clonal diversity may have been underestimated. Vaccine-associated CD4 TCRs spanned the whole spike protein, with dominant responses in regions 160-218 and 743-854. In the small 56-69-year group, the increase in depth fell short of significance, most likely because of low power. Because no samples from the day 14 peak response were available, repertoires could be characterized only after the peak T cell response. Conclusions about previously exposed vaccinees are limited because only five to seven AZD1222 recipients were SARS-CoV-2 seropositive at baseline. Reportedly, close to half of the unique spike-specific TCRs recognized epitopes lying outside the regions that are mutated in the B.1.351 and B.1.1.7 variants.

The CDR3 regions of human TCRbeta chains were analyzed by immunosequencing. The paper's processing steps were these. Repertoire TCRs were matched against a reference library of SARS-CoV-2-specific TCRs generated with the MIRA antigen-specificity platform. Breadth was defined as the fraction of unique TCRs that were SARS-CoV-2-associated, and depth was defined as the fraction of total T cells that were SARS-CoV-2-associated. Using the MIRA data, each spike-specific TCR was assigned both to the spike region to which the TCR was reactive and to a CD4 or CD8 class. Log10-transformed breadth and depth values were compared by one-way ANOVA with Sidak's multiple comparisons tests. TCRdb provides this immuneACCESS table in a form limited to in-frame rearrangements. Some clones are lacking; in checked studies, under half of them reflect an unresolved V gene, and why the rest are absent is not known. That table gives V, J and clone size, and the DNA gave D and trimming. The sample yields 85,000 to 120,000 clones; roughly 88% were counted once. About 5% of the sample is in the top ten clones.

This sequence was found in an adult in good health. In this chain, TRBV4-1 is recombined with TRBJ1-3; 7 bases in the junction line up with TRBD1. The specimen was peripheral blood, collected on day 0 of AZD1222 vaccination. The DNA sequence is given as TGCGCCAGCAGCCGGGACAGCTCCTCTGGAAACACCATATATTTT. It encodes CASSRDSSSGNTIYF.